The 22 T cell receptor beta chains presented below share a single source sample, sequenced in a study of blood T cells in healthy people across ages. Alongside a J-beta primer mix, a sample-barcoded 5' primer served in a second PCR lasting about 7 to 12 cycles. Using its own MiXCR run on the 5' RACE reads, TCRdb lists one record per CDR3 protein. This table has roughly 1,500,000 distinct CDR3 sequences, roughly 30% appearing once. Sequenced sample: blood. The source of these receptors is a woman aged 25 to 39 in good health.

The chain carries TRBV7-2 and TRBJ2-3; 8 bases fit TRBD2. The CDR3 has 16 residues. J gave up 5 bases and V 1 base, and 8 bases lay outside the gene matches. CDR1 is SGHTA, CDR2 FQGNSA, per germline. CDR3 residues: CASSLEPRGGKDTQYF. CDR3 in DNA: TGTGCCAGCAGCTTAGAGCCCCGGGGGGGAAAAGATACGCAGTATTTT.

This clonotype was detected many times. In DNA, the CDR3 is TGCAGCGCGGGACTAGCGGGGGTCGGTCAAGAGACCCAGTACTTC. Translated, it gives CSAGLAGVGQETQYF. This chain links TRBV29-1 with TRBJ2-5; 14 positions match TRBD2. After removal of 7 bases from V and 2 bases from J, the junction contained 6 bases not matched to a gene. CDR3 length: 15 residues. Germline V CDR1 and CDR2: SQVTM, ANQGSEA.

The rearrangement joins TRBV20-1 to TRBJ1-2, with D uncertain. V lost 0 bases to trimming and J lost 5 bases, with 13 bases between them. The V gene's germline CDR1 is DFQATT and CDR2 SNEGSKA (reference sequence). This CDR3 contains 14 residues. DNA for the CDR3: TGCAGTGCTAGAGATTTTTCCTTTCGGTATGGCTACACCTTC. This sequence encodes CSARDFSFRYGYTF.

As for this clonotype: A much larger clone lies a single base off, so this may be a read error. For the CDR3, the DNA is TGTGCCACCAGCAGGGAGCAGGGGGAGGGGCAGTACTTC. Amino acids: CATSREQGEGQYF. The chain recombines TRBV15 with TRBJ2-5; perhaps D is TRBD1 or TRBD2 (7 bases each). Per germline, CDR1 LNHNV and CDR2 YYDKDF (reference sequence). Deletions cut 3 bases from V and 11 bases from J, with 16 bases between. This CDR3 is 13 amino acids long.

Only a few counts were recorded for this clonotype. The chain combines TRBV10-3 with TRBJ2-1; 15 bases agree with TRBD2. Germline assignment: CDR1 ENHRY and CDR2 SYGVKD. The length of the CDR3 is 18 residues. Unmatched junction bases numbered 2, after V lost 2 bases and J lost 0 bases. CDR3 sequence (DNA): TGTGCCATCAGTGAGGGACTAGCGGGGGGGAGCTCCTACAATGAGCAGTTCTTC. Protein product: CAISEGLAGGSSYNEQFF.

This clonotype has a single count. The chain uses TRBV4-1 and TRBJ1-5; TRBD1 matches 8 bases. This CDR3 is built from 19 residues. With V trimmed by 1 base and J by 1 base, 12 bases remained unmatched. CDR1 and CDR2 from the germline V gene are MGHRA and YSYEKL. In DNA, the CDR3 is TGCGCCAGCAGCCAAGGGGCCAGGGGGCCGATCGGGAGCAATCAGCCCCAGCATTTT. Residues: CASSQGARGPIGSNQPQHF.

This clonotype was counted between two and nine times. This chain uses TRBV20-1 with TRBJ2-3; no reliable D call. Germline CDR1 is DFQATT and CDR2 is SNEGSKA (reference sequence). The CDR3 spans 11 residues. This CDR3 is CSPKGGNTQYF. Here the CDR3 DNA reads TGCAGCCCCAAGGGCGGAAATACGCAGTATTTT.

The rearrangement links TRBV27 to TRBJ1-2; D perhaps matches TRBD1 (6 bases). Germline V gives CDR1 MNHEY, CDR2 SMNVEV (reference sequence). V was clipped by 5 bases and J by 4 bases, with 14 bases between them. The CDR3 consists of 14 residues. The CDR3 spells CASSPQGIPYGYTF. The CDR3 nucleotides are TGTGCCAGCAGTCCACAGGGTATCCCCTATGGCTACACCTTC.

The chain has TRBV29-1 and TRBJ2-3; no definite D call. V lost 4 bases, J lost 2 bases, and 13 bases lay in between. Germline V CDR1 and CDR2: SQVTM, ANQGSEA. The CDR3 is 14 amino acids. This CDR3 is CSVGQRWVTDTQYF. The CDR3 nucleotides read TGCAGCGTTGGACAAAGGTGGGTCACAGATACGCAGTATTTT.

This chain joins TRBV7-2 and TRBJ2-5; perhaps TRBD2 as D (5 bases). The CDR3 contains 16 residues. In germline, CDR1 is SGHTA, CDR2 FQGNSA. V was shortened by 5 bases and J by 2 bases, with 18 bases between the two germline ends. The CDR3 sequence: CASSPLGRVTQETQYF. The CDR3 region has the DNA TGTGCCAGCAGCCCCCTGGGGAGAGTGACTCAAGAGACCCAGTACTTC.

For this clonotype: The junction departs from the called germline gene at one end, perhaps through a read error. The chain uses TRBV25-1 and TRBJ2-5; D might be TRBD1 or TRBD2, each matching 5 bases. Germline V lookup: CDR1 MGHDK, CDR2 SYGVNS. CDR3 length: 14 amino acids. CDR3 DNA sequence: TGTGCCAGCAGTGAGTGGGGGACCCAAAAGACCCAGTACTTC. Protein product: CASSEWGTQKTQYF.

The chain recombines TRBV5-6 with TRBJ2-7; 9 bases line up with TRBD2. Germline trimming cut 4 bases from V and 2 bases from J; bases unmatched to any gene: 7. This CDR3 spans 15 amino acids. The V gene's germline CDR1 is SGHDT and CDR2 YYEEEE. This chain's CDR3 is CASSHLGGGAYEQYF. CDR3 DNA sequence: TGTGCCAGCAGCCACCTCGGCGGGGGGGCCTACGAGCAGTACTTC.

This clonotype has at least ten counts. This chain links TRBV6-5 with TRBJ2-6; D possibly corresponds to TRBD2 (6 bases). Germline loops: CDR1 MNHEY, CDR2 SVGAGI. CDR3 size: 15 residues. V shed 6 bases and J shed 2 bases, with 11 bases lying between them. Here the CDR3 reads CASRGGETGANVLTF. As DNA, the CDR3 is TGTGCCAGCAGAGGAGGGGAGACTGGGGCCAACGTCCTGACTTTC.

This clonotype showed up just a few times. CDR3 protein: CSASTSGRAERRTQYF. The CDR3 nucleotides are TGCAGTGCTAGCACTAGCGGGAGGGCCGAGCGTCGGACCCAGTACTTC. The chain employs TRBV20-1 and TRBJ2-5; 13 positions match TRBD2. CDR1 is DFQATT, CDR2 SNEGSKA, per germline (reference sequence). The CDR3 contains 16 residues. V trimming: 3 bases; J trimming: 7 bases; junction bases outside the gene matches: 11.

On this clonotype itself: This could be a read error, since a much larger clone is one nucleotide away. The gene calls are TRBV6-2 or TRBV6-3 and TRBJ1-4; D unclear. The germline gives CDR1 MNHEY, CDR2 SVGEGT. The CDR3 totals 13 residues. CDR3 nucleotides: TGTGCCAGCAACTGGGAAAATAATGAAAAACTGTATTTT. Its protein product is CASNWENNEKLYF.

This clonotype was seen more than once but under ten times. V is TRBV21-1 and J is TRBJ2-7; the table's D call, TRBD1, was not checked against the DNA. TRBV21-1 is listed as a pseudogene. The CDR3 totals 16 residues. In DNA, the CDR3 is TGTGCCAGCAGCAAAGGGGGGGGGCCCCGAGGCTACGAGCAGTACTTC. Translating gives CASSKGGGPRGYEQYF.

The chain uses TRBV10-3 and TRBJ1-1, with 7 bases identical to TRBD1. This CDR3 has 14 residues. CDR1 is ENHRY and CDR2 is SYGVKD in the germline V gene. V lost 4 bases to trimming and J lost 5 bases; unmatched junction nucleotides: 7. CDR3 sequence reads: CAISAGQARTEAFF. In nucleotides, the CDR3 is TGTGCCATCAGTGCTGGACAGGCCCGGACTGAAGCTTTCTTT.

The rearrangement links TRBV12-3 or TRBV12-4 to TRBJ2-5, with 9 bases identical to TRBD1. With 8 bases clipped from V and 5 bases from J, the junction kept 9 bases outside the gene matches. The CDR3 runs 14 residues. The CDR3 sequence is CASRLQGAMETQYF. DNA of the CDR3: TGTGCCAGCCGCCTACAGGGGGCAATGGAGACCCAGTACTTC.

This clonotype was picked up a small number of times. The CDR3: CAISEPGGPRAKEQFF. In nucleotides, the CDR3 is TGTGCCATCAGTGAGCCGGGAGGCCCCAGGGCGAAGGAGCAGTTCTTC. This chain connects TRBV10-3 to TRBJ2-1; 7 bases agree with TRBD2. The CDR3 covers 16 residues. The V gene end was trimmed by 2 bases and the J gene end by 10 bases; junction bases not matched to a gene: 14. CDR1 is ENHRY, CDR2 SYGVKD, per germline.

This clonotype was observed once. The chain employs TRBV9 and TRBJ1-1; 7 bases align to TRBD1. Germline V gene data show CDR1 as SGDLS and CDR2 as YYNGEE. Unmatched junction bases numbered 7, after V lost 3 bases and J lost 8 bases. This CDR3 contains 13 residues. CDR3 in DNA: TGTGCCAGCAGCGCACGGACAGGCCTCGAAGCTTTCTTT. Translated, it gives CASSARTGLEAFF.

The rearrangement joins TRBV4-1 to TRBJ2-3; 7 nucleotides match TRBD1. This CDR3 comprises 15 residues. Germline V lookup: CDR1 MGHRA, CDR2 YSYEKL. V dropped 0 bases and J dropped 4; count of bases not matched to a gene: 4. The CDR3 DNA follows: TGCGCCAGCAGCCAAGATCGGACAGGCGCAGATACGCAGTATTTT. It encodes CASSQDRTGADTQYF.

This clonotype was detected only a few times. The chain uses TRBV27 and TRBJ1-1; 9 bases map to TRBD1. The CDR3 extends over 14 amino acids. Germline V gene sequence: CDR1 MNHEY, CDR2 SMNVEV (reference sequence). V shed 6 bases and J 3 bases; nucleotides not matched to a gene: 5. The CDR3 protein is CASRLDRGYTEAFF. In DNA form, the CDR3 reads TGTGCCAGCAGGCTGGACAGGGGTTACACTGAAGCTTTCTTT.